The next 20 T cell receptor beta chains were all read from a single sample in a study of CD8+ T cells in alopecia areata. RNA, once extracted, was reverse transcribed into cDNA for use as the sequencing template. Some clones are missing from TCRdb's copy, which holds only in-frame ones; the method was immunoSEQ multiplex PCR. This repertoire shows some 210,000 clones, 50% to 70% found once; its top ten account for around 0.44%. The specimen comprised CD4+ T cells sorted from blood, sampled at week 0. All receptors come from a human donor with alopecia areata.

The chain recombines TRBV7-9 with TRBJ1-2; 9 positions match TRBD1. Looked up from germline, CDR1 is SEHNR and CDR2 is FQNEAQ (reference sequence). There are 17 residues in the CDR3. V was clipped by 6 bases and J by 8 bases; unmatched bases: 19. DNA of the CDR3: TGTGCCAGCAGACCCCCGTATCTAACAGGGGGCGCCGGGGGCTACACCTTC. Amino acids: CASRPPYLTGGAGGYTF.

The chain has TRBV5-1 and TRBJ1-2, with D possibly TRBD1 on 5 matching bases. The V end lost 0 bases, the J end lost 0 bases, and 12 bases lay between the germline ends. This CDR3 is 16 amino acids long. The germline CDR1 and CDR2 sequences are SGHRS and YFSETQ. The CDR3 sequence: CASSLEGPRTNYGYTF. CDR3 DNA: TGCGCCAGCAGCTTGGAGGGGCCAAGAACTAACTATGGCTACACCTTC.

The table lists this clone with a few counts. The genes are TRBV7-2 and TRBJ2-3, with 7 bases aligning to TRBD2. The germline V gene encodes CDR1 SGHTA and CDR2 FQGNSA. The ends lost 10 bases at V and 4 bases at J; junction bases unmatched: 8. The CDR3 length is 13 residues. The CDR3 reads CATARGVSDTQYF. CDR3 nucleotide sequence: TGTGCCACCGCCCGGGGGGTATCAGATACGCAGTATTTT. Full variable domain (missing parts from reference TRBV7-2 and TRBJ2-3): GAGVSQSPSNKVTEKGKDVELRCDPISGHTALYWYRQSLGQGLEFLIYFQGNSAPDKSGLPSDRFSAERTGGSVSTLTIQRTQQEDSAVYLCATARGVSDTQYFGPGTRLTVL.

The table lists this clone with a few counts. V and J are TRBV5-1 and TRBJ1-4; D is possibly TRBD1 (5 bases). The CDR3 length is 12 residues. Trimming removed 5 bases from V and 7 bases from J, with 9 bases in between. CDR1 SGHRS and CDR2 YFSETQ come from the germline V gene. The CDR3 coding sequence is TGCGCCAGCAGGGACACCGGTGAAAAACTGTTTTTT. It codes for CASRDTGEKLFF.

This clone has just a few counts. This sequence joins TRBV7-9 and TRBJ2-3; D may be TRBD1 or TRBD2 (6 bases each). The germline V and J ends were trimmed by 5 bases and 1 base, with 16 bases remaining between them. Germline V gene sequence: CDR1 SEHNR, CDR2 FQNEAQ (reference sequence). This CDR3 spans 16 amino acids. CDR3 DNA: TGTGCCAGCAGCCCCCCTCGGGGGCGCGGCACAGATACGCAGTATTTT. Residues: CASSPPRGRGTDTQYF.

This clone showed up just a few times. V is TRBV7-2 and J is TRBJ2-7; 8 bases align to TRBD1. This CDR3 is built from 13 residues. V shed 4 bases and J 4 bases; nucleotides not matched to a gene: 3. CDR1 is SGHTA, CDR2 FQGNSA, per germline. The CDR3 loop is CASSSDRGYEQYF. The CDR3 DNA follows: TGTGCCAGCAGCTCCGACAGGGGTTACGAGCAGTACTTC.

The CDR3 protein is CASSLNRFQYF. CDR3 nucleotide sequence: TGTGCCAGCAGCTTAAACAGATTCCAGTACTTC. The chain couples TRBV11-1 to TRBJ2-7, with D unclear. CDR1 is SGHAT, CDR2 FQDESV, per germline (reference sequence). The CDR3 length is 11 residues. V lost 2 bases and J 10 bases, leaving 9 bases between the germline ends.

The sample holds a few counts of this clone. The rearrangement joins TRBV14 to TRBJ2-7; 11 nucleotides match TRBD2. CDR1 SGHDN and CDR2 FVKESK come from the germline V gene. Trimming removed 2 bases from V and 5 bases from J; junction bases left unmatched: 11. The CDR3 contains 17 residues. CDR3 amino acids: CASSQRLTSGRSHEQYF. CDR3 in DNA: TGTGCCAGCAGCCAACGCCTAACTAGCGGGAGATCCCACGAGCAGTACTTC.

This clone was seen a few times. The chain recombines TRBV6-5 with TRBJ1-5, with D unresolved. The CDR3 is 15 residues long. Deletions cut 2 bases from V and 7 bases from J, with 15 bases between. Looked up from germline, CDR1 is MNHEY and CDR2 is SVGAGI. CDR3 in DNA: TGTGCCAGCAGTTACAGCCTCGTGGCAGGACAGCCCCAGCATTTT. Its protein product is CASSYSLVAGQPQHF.

This clone appeared once. The chain couples TRBV25-1 to TRBJ1-2, with D hard to call. The V and J ends lost 6 bases and 2 bases respectively, with 10 bases between them. CDR1 MGHDK and CDR2 SYGVNS come from the germline V gene. This CDR3 region has 13 residues. The CDR3 reads CASSHPPNYGYTF. CDR3 DNA: TGTGCCAGCAGCCACCCCCCGAACTATGGCTACACCTTC.

The chain carries TRBV30 and TRBJ1-1; D possibly corresponds to TRBD1 (6 bases). This CDR3 contains 13 residues. The germline gives CDR1 GTSNPN, CDR2 SVGIG (reference sequence). Trimming pared 1 base from V and 5 bases from J, leaving 11 bases between. CDR3 DNA: TGTGCCTGGAGTGCACAGGGAGGAACTGAAGCTTTCTTT. The encoded protein is CAWSAQGGTEAFF.

This clone was found once. The chain is built from TRBV9 and TRBJ1-4; TRBD1 aligns across 7 bases. In germline, CDR1 is SGDLS, CDR2 YYNGEE. J was trimmed by 13 bases and V by 3 bases; bases with no gene match: 6. This CDR3 contains 12 residues. CDR3 loop: CASSDETGRLFF. The DNA for the CDR3 is TGTGCCAGCAGCGACGAGACAGGGAGACTGTTTTTT.

V usage is TRBV7-8 and J usage is TRBJ2-2, with D maybe TRBD1 (5 bases). Germline V CDR1 and CDR2: SGHVS, FQNEAQ. V lost 1 base and J lost 3, with 9 bases in between. The CDR3 sequence is 15 residues long. The CDR3 is CASSLDDSHTGELFF. The CDR3 nucleotides read TGTGCCAGCAGCTTAGATGACAGCCACACCGGGGAGCTGTTTTTT.

This clone has only one observation. The V call is TRBV29-1, the J call TRBJ2-1; D remains unclear. V lost 7 bases and J 0 bases, leaving 25 bases between the germline ends. The CDR3 covers 18 residues. Germline V lookup: CDR1 SQVTM, CDR2 ANQGSEA. CDR3 protein: CSATTLDRAPSSYNEQFF. CDR3 coding DNA: TGCAGCGCTACGACCTTAGACCGGGCCCCTAGCTCCTACAATGAGCAGTTCTTC.

The chain employs TRBV4-2 and TRBJ1-5, with D unclear. The germline V gene encodes CDR1 LGHNA and CDR2 YNFKEQ. The length of the CDR3 is 14 residues. V lost 4 bases to trimming and J lost 3 bases, with 10 bases between them. CDR3 protein: CASSPPYDNQPQHF. The CDR3 nucleotides read TGTGCCAGCAGCCCCCCTTATGACAATCAGCCCCAGCATTTT.

This chain joins TRBV9 and TRBJ2-5; no firm D call. V lost 0 bases, J lost 5 bases, and 11 bases lay in between. This CDR3 region has 14 residues. CDR1 is SGDLS, CDR2 YYNGEE, per germline. The CDR3 here is CASSVGQGRETQYF. Written as DNA, the CDR3 is TGTGCCAGCAGCGTAGGGCAAGGAAGGGAGACCCAGTACTTC. The full variable domain, in which reference TRBV9 and TRBJ2-5 provide the parts outside the CDR3, is DSGVTQTPKHLITATGQRVTLRCSPRSGDLSVYWYQQSLDQGLQFLIQYYNGEERAKGNILERFSAQQFPDLHSELNLSSLELGDSALYFCASSVGQGRETQYFGPGTRLLVL.

The DNA of the CDR3 is TGCAGCGTGGCGGGCGGGGGGACCTACGAGCAGTACTTC. Protein product: CSVAGGGTYEQYF. The chain carries TRBV29-1 and TRBJ2-7; 8 positions agree with TRBD2. CDR3 length: 13 amino acids. CDR1 is SQVTM, CDR2 ANQGSEA, per germline. The trim removed 6 bases at V and 2 bases at J, leaving 6 bases unmatched.

This sequence joins TRBV6-1 and TRBJ1-5; weak D call: TRBD1 (6 bases). The length of the CDR3 is 13 residues. V gave up 6 bases and J gave up 7 bases, with 13 bases separating them. The V gene's germline CDR1 is MNHNS and CDR2 SASEGT. The CDR3 coding sequence is TGTGCCAGCAGGGAACAGGGAGGACAGCCCCAGCATTTT. This encodes CASREQGGQPQHF.

This clone was seen only a few times. This chain connects TRBV4-2 to TRBJ2-1; tentatively, D is TRBD2 (6 bases). Trimming took off 1 base at V and 4 bases at J, with 11 bases between the two ends. The CDR3 has 15 amino acids. Germline V CDR1 and CDR2: LGHNA, YNFKEQ. CDR3 sequence: CASSQGLGLYNEQFF. The CDR3 DNA sequence: TGTGCCAGCAGCCAAGGACTAGGACTATACAATGAGCAGTTCTTC.

The genes are TRBV18 and TRBJ2-7; D is uncertain. The CDR3 is 12 amino acids. Between the trimmed V and J ends, which lost 5 bases and 4 bases, there was a span of 9 bases. CDR1 and CDR2 (germline): KGHSH, LQKENI. The CDR3 sequence: CASSADWYEQYF. The CDR3, as DNA: TGTGCCAGCTCAGCAGACTGGTACGAGCAGTACTTC.